A selection of T cell receptor beta chains follows, all from one sample in a study of shared T cell receptors in the human thymus. Using immunoSEQ multiplex PCR, the repertoire was profiled, and TCRdb retains in-frame clones only, with some absent. Of some 720,000 clones in the sample, 70% to 90% were seen once. The same sample was also studied in work on human thymus T cells.

Source material: thymocytes. The receptor source for this set is a boy under two years old with a congenital heart defect. The CDR3 runs from the conserved cysteine through the conserved F or W. The D gene is left open where the match is weak. Expanded clones get a size class; other rows say once, few or many, or leave the size out.

d_call j_call v_call clone_size cdr3_aa cdr3_nt
TRBD2 TRBJ2-1 TRBV12-5 NA CASGLVLVREPHNEQFF TGTGCTAGTGGTTTGGTACTGGTGCGGGAGCCCCACAATGAGCAGTTCTTC
NA TRBJ2-1 TRBV30 NA CAWSSGISYNEQFF TGTGCCTGGAGTTCAGGGATCTCCTACAATGAGCAGTTCTTC
TRBD2 TRBJ2-7 TRBV7-2 NA CASSLTPPSSGSGDEQYF TGTGCCAGCAGCTTAACCCCCCCTTCTAGCGGGAGTGGGGACGAGCAGTACTTC
NA TRBJ1-2 TRBV30 NA CAWSVIPTRQANYGYTF TGTGCCTGGAGTGTGATACCCACTAGACAGGCAAACTATGGCTACACCTTC
TRBD1 TRBJ1-5 TRBV7-6 NA CASSPRDRVPSPGQHF TGTGCCAGCAGCCCTCGGGACAGGGTACCGTCCCCGGGTCAGCATTTT
TRBD2 TRBJ2-3 TRBV27 NA CASSFAGLAGGGSTDTQYF TGTGCCAGCAGTTTTGCCGGACTAGCGGGAGGTGGGAGCACAGATACGCAGTATTTT
TRBD1 TRBJ2-7 TRBV10-2 NA CASSEGGVHEQYF TGCGCCAGCAGTGAAGGGGGCGTTCACGAGCAGTACTTC
NA TRBJ2-5 TRBV6-6 NA CASSFLETQYF TGTGCCAGCAGTTTTCTGGAGACCCAGTACTTC
TRBD1 TRBJ2-7 TRBV5-6 NA CASSLRTGGSEQYF TGTGCCAGCAGCCTCCGGACAGGGGGCTCCGAGCAGTACTTC
TRBD1 TRBJ1-1 TRBV28 NA CASSFPDRGDSMNTEAFF TGTGCCAGCAGTTTTCCCGACAGGGGGGACTCAATGAACACTGAAGCTTTCTTT
TRBD2 TRBJ2-4 TRBV15 NA CATSKIRTSGSLAKNIQYF TGTGCCACCAGCAAAATCCGGACTAGCGGGAGTTTGGCCAAAAACATTCAGTACTTC
NA TRBJ2-5 TRBV12-5 NA CASGLGLHRDSKEPSETQYF TGTGCTAGTGGTTTGGGGCTCCACCGGGACTCCAAGGAACCTTCAGAGACCCAGTACTTC
NA TRBJ1-1 TRBV6-4 NA CASPQSDSMNTEAFF TGTGCCAGCCCCCAGTCGGACAGCATGAACACTGAAGCTTTCTTT
NA TRBJ1-4 TRBV6-1 NA CASSDRGRTSNEKLFF TGTGCCAGCAGTGACAGAGGGCGGACGTCTAATGAAAAACTGTTTTTT
TRBD1 TRBJ2-7 TRBV30 NA CAWKLRQGRDEQYF TGTGCCTGGAAACTGAGACAGGGCAGGGACGAGCAGTACTTC
NA TRBJ2-3 TRBV29-1 NA CSVVGGPFSTDTQYF TGCAGCGTTGTGGGGGGGCCGTTTAGCACAGATACGCAGTATTTT
TRBD1 TRBJ2-1 TRBV5-4 once CASSWSRDRGGSEQFF TGTGCCAGCAGCTGGAGCCGGGACAGGGGAGGGAGCGAGCAGTTCTTC
NA TRBJ1-5 TRBV27 NA CASSFHGQPRNQPQHF TGTGCCAGCAGTTTCCATGGACAGCCTCGCAATCAGCCCCAGCATTTT
TRBD2 TRBJ2-1 TRBV15 NA CATSRDGNLAGGPREQFF TGTGCCACCAGCAGAGATGGGAATCTAGCGGGAGGCCCTCGAGAGCAGTTCTTC
TRBD1 TRBJ1-1 TRBV7-9 NA CASILDRAGMESNTEAFF TGTGCCAGCATCCTGGACAGGGCTGGGATGGAATCGAACACTGAAGCTTTCTTT
NA TRBJ2-1 TRBV5-3 NA CASWRDSERNEQFF TGTGCCAGTTGGCGGGACAGCGAGAGAAATGAGCAGTTCTTC
NA TRBJ1-1 TRBV11-2 NA CASSPPGENTEAFF TGTGCCAGCAGCCCCCCCGGGGAGAACACTGAAGCTTTCTTT
TRBD2 TRBJ2-7 TRBV13 NA CASSPGLAGGSEQYF TGTGCCAGCAGCCCAGGACTAGCGGGAGGGAGCGAGCAGTACTTC
TRBD2 TRBJ2-7 TRBV4-3 NA CASSHGWTSGRRAYEQYF TGCGCCAGCAGCCATGGTTGGACTAGCGGGAGGAGGGCCTACGAGCAGTACTTC
NA TRBJ1-1 TRBV19 few CASSISRGTEAFF TGTGCCAGTAGTATTAGCAGGGGTACTGAAGCTTTCTTT
TRBD2 TRBJ2-7 TRBV5-1 NA CASSLAGTSGREWYF TGCGCCAGCAGCCTGGCCGGGACTAGCGGGAGGGAATGGTACTTC
TRBD2 TRBJ2-7 TRBV6-4 once CASRPGLAPTPREQYF TGTGCCAGCAGGCCGGGACTAGCGCCCACCCCCCGCGAGCAGTACTTC